This T cell receptor beta chain originates from a study of OX40 agonist ivuxolimab in advanced cancers. The assay was immunoSEQ multiplex PCR, and TCRdb's table has in-frame clones only and misses some. The sample yields 66,000 or so clones, less than 85% seen once. The CDR3 has 15 residues. The ends were cut back, 0 bases at V and 7 bases at J, with 14 bases in the middle. Germline V gene data show CDR1 as SGHRS and CDR2 as YFSETQ. This TCR was recovered from an adult with an advanced solid tumor such as melanoma, head and neck, liver or kidney cancer. This chain links TRBV5-1 with TRBJ2-1; D perhaps matches TRBD2 (6 bases). The material was CD4+ or CD8+ T cells sorted from blood, obtained in a trial of the OX40 agonist ivuxolimab. The CDR3 sequence: CASSLGAGKRNEQFF. The CDR3 DNA sequence: TGCGCCAGCAGCTTGGGGGCGGGAAAGAGAAATGAGCAGTTCTTC.